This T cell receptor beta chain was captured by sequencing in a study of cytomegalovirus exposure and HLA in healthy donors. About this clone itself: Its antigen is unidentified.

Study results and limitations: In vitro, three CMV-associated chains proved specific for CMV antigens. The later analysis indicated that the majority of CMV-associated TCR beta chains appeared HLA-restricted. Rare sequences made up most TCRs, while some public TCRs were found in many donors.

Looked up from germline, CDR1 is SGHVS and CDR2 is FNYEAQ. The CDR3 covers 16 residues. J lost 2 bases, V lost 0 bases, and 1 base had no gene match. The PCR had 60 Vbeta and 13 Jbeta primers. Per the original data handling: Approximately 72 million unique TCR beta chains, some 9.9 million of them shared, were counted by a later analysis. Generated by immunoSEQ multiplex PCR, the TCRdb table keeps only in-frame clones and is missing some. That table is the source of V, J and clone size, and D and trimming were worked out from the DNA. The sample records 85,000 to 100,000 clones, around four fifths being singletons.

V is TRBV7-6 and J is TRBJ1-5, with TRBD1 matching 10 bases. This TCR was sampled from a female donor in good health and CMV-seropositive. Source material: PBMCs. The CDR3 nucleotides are TGTGCCAGCAGCTTAGCCGGGACAGGGGGCAATCAGCCCCAGCATTTT. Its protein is CASSLAGTGGNQPQHF.